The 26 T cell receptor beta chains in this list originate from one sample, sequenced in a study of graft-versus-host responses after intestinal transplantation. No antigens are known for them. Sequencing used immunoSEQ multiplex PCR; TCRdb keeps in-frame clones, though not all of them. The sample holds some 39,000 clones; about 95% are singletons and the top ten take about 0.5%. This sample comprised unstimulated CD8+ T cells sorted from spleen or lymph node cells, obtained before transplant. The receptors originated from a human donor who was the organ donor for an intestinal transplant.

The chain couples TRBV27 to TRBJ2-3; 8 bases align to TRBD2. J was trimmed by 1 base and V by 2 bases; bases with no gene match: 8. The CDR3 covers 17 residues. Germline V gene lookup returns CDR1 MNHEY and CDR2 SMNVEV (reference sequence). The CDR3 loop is CASSLPSGTRGTDTQYF. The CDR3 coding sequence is TGTGCCAGCAGTTTACCCTCCGGGACTAGAGGCACAGATACGCAGTATTTT.

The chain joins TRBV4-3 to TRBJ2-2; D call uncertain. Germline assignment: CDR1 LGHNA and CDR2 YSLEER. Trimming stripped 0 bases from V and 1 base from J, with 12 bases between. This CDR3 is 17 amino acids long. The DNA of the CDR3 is TGCGCCAGCAGCCAAGATCTATTGAACCAGAACACCGGGGAGCTGTTTTTT. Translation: CASSQDLLNQNTGELFF.

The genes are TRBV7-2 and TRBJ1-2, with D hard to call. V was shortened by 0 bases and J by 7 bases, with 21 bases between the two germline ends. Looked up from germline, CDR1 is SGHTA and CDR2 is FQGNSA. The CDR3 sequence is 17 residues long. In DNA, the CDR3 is TGTGCCAGCAGCTTAGCGGTGGGCAGCATCTCTTGGGGTGGCTACACCTTC. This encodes CASSLAVGSISWGGYTF.

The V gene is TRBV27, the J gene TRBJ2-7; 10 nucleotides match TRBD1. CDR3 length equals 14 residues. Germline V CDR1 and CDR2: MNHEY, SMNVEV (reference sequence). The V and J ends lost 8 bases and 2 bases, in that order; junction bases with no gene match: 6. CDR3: CASALGTGAYEQYF. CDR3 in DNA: TGTGCCAGCGCCCTAGGGACAGGGGCCTACGAGCAGTACTTC.

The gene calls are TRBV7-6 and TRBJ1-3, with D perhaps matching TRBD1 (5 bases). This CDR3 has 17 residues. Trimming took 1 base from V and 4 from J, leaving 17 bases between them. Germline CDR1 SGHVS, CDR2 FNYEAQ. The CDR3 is CASSLGWGKPNGNTIYF. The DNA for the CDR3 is TGTGCCAGCAGCTTAGGGTGGGGGAAACCAAACGGAAACACCATATATTTT.

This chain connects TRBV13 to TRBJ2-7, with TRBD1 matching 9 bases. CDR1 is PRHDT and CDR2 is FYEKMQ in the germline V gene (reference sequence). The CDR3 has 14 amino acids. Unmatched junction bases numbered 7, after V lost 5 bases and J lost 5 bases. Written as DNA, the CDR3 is TGTGCCAGCAGCGACCGGGACAGGGAACACGAGCAGTACTTC. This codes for CASSDRDREHEQYF.

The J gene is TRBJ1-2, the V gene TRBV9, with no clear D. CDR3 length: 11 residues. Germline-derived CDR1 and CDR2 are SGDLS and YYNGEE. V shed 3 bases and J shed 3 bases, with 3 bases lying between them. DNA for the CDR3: TGTGCCAGCAGCGCGTACTATGGCTACACCTTC. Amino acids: CASSAYYGYTF.

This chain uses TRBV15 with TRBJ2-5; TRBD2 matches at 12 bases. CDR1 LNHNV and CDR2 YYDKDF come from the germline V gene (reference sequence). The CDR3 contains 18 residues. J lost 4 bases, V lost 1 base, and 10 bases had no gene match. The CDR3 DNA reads TGTGCCACCAGCAGAGTATGGCTAGCGGGGGGGCCGATAGAGACCCAGTACTTC. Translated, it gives CATSRVWLAGGPIETQYF. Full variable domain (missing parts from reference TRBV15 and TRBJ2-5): DAMVIQNPRYQVTQFGKPVTLSCSQTLNHNVMYWYQQKSSQAPKLLFHYYDKDFNNEADTPDNFQSRRPNTSFCFLDIRSPGLGDTAMYLCATSRVWLAGGPIETQYFGPGTRLLVL.

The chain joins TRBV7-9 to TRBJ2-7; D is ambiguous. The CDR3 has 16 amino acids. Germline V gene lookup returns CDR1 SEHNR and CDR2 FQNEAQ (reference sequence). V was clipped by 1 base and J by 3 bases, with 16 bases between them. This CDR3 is CASSLEPAHRFYEQYF. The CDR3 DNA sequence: TGTGCCAGCAGCTTAGAGCCAGCCCATAGGTTCTACGAGCAGTACTTC.

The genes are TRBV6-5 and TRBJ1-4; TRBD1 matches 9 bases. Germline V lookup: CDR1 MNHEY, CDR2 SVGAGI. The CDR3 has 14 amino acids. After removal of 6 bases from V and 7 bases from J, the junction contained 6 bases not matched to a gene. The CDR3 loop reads CASSALDRGEKLFF. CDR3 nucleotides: TGTGCCAGCAGCGCCTTGGACAGGGGTGAAAAACTGTTTTTT.

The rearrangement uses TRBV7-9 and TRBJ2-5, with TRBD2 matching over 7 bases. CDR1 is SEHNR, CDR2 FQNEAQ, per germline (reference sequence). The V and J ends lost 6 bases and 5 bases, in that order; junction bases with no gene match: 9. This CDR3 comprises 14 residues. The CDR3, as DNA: TGTGCCAGCAGAACGGGGGGATATGGGGAGACCCAGTACTTC. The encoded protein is CASRTGGYGETQYF.

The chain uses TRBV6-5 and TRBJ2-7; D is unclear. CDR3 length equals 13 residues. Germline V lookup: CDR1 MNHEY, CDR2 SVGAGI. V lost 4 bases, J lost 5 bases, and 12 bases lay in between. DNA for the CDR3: TGTGCCAGCAGTTGGGCGGATAAGGACGAGCAGTACTTC. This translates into CASSWADKDEQYF.

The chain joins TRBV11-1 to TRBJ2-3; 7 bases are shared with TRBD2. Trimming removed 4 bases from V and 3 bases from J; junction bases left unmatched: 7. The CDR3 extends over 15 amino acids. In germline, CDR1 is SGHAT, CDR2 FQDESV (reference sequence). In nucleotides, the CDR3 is TGTGCCAGCAGCTCCAACCTGGGGGGGACAGATACGCAGTATTTT. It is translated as CASSSNLGGTDTQYF.

The CDR3 loop is CASSLHLRDGGVGNSPLHF. For the CDR3, the DNA is TGCGCCAGCAGCCTACACTTGCGGGACGGCGGGGTAGGGAATTCACCCCTCCACTTT. V usage is TRBV4-3 and J usage is TRBJ1-6; possible D gene TRBD1, 5 bases. The V and J ends lost 4 bases and 7 bases respectively, with 26 bases between them. Germline V gene data show CDR1 as LGHNA and CDR2 as YSLEER. The length of the CDR3 is 19 residues.

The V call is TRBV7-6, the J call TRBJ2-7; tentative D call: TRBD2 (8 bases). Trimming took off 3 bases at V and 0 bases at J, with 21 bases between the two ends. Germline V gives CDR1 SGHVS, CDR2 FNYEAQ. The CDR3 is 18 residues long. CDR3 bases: TGTGCCAGCAGCTTCGGCTTCGGGAGGGGGCAAATCTCCTACGAGCAGTACTTC. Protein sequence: CASSFGFGRGQISYEQYF.

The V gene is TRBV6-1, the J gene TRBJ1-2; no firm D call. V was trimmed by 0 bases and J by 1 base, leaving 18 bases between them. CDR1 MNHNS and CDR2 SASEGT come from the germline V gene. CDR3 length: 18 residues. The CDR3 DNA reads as TGTGCCAGCAGTGAAGCGCAAGGAACTGGACGGTTTAACTATGGCTACACCTTC. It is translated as CASSEAQGTGRFNYGYTF.

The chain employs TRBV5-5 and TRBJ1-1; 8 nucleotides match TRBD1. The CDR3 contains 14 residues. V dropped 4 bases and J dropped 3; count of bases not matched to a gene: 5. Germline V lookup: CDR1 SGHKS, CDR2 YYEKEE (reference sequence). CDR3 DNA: TGTGCCAGCAGCCCCCAGGGGGCCGACACTGAAGCTTTCTTT. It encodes CASSPQGADTEAFF. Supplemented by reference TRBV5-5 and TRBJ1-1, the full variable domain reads DAGVTQSPTHLIKTRGQQVTLRCSPISGHKSVSWYQQVLGQGPQFIFQYYEKEERGRGNFPDRFSARQFPNYSSELNVNALLLGDSALYLCASSPQGADTEAFFGQGTRLTVV.

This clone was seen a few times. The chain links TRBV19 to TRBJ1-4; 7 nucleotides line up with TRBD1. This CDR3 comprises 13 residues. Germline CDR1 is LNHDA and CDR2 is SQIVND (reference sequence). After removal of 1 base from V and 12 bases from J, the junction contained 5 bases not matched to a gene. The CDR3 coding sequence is TGTGCCAGTAGTATAGGGCCTGGACAGGAACTGTTTTTT. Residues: CASSIGPGQELFF.

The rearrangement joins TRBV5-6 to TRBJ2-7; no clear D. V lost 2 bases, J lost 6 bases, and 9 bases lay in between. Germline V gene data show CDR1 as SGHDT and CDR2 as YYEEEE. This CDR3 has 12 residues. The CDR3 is CASSFLVSEQYF. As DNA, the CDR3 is TGTGCCAGCAGCTTTCTGGTATCCGAGCAGTACTTC.

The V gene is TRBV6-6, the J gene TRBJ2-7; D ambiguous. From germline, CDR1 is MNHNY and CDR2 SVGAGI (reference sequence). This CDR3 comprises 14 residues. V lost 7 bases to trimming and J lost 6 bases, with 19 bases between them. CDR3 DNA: TGTGCCAGCATTCCAAACTCCCCAACCTCCGAGCAGTACTTC. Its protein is CASIPNSPTSEQYF.

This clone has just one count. CDR3 amino acids: CSVEAWGHYNEQFF. The CDR3 DNA follows: TGCAGCGTTGAAGCCTGGGGCCACTACAATGAGCAGTTCTTC. This chain connects TRBV29-1 to TRBJ2-1; D possibly corresponds to TRBD1 (5 bases). This CDR3 comprises 14 residues. V was shortened by 1 base and J by 3 bases, with 10 bases between the two germline ends. Germline CDR1 and CDR2: SQVTM and ANQGSEA.

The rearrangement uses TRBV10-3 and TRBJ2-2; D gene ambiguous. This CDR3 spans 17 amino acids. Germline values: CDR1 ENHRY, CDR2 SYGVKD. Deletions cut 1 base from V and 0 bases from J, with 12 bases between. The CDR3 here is CAISEWVGKANTGELFF. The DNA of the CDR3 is TGTGCCATCAGTGAGTGGGTAGGCAAGGCGAACACCGGGGAGCTGTTTTTT.

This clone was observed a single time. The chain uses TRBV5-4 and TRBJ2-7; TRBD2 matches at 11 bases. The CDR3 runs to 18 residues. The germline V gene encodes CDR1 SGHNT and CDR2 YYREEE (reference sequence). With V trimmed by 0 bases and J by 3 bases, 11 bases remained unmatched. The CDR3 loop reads CASSLARASGGPDYEQYF. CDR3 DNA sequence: TGTGCCAGCAGCTTGGCCCGCGCTAGCGGGGGGCCCGACTACGAGCAGTACTTC.

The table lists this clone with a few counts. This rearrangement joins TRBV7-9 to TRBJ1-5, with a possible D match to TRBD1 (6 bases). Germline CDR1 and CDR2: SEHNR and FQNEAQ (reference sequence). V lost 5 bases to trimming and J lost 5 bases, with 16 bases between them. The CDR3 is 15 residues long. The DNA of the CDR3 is TGTGCCAGCAGCCACGGACAGAACGGGGATCAGCCCCAGCATTTT. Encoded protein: CASSHGQNGDQPQHF. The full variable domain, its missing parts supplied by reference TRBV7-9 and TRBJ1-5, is DTGVSQNPRHKITKRGQNVTFRCDPISEHNRLYWYRQTLGQGPEFLTYFQNEAQLEKSRLLSDRFSAERPKGSFSTLEIQRTEQGDSAMYLCASSHGQNGDQPQHFGDGTRLSIL.

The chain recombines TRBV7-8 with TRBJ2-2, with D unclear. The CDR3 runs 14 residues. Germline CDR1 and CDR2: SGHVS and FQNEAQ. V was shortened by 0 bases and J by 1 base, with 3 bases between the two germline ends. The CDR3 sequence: CASSLAGNTGELFF. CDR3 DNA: TGTGCCAGCAGCTTAGCAGGGAACACCGGGGAGCTGTTTTTT.

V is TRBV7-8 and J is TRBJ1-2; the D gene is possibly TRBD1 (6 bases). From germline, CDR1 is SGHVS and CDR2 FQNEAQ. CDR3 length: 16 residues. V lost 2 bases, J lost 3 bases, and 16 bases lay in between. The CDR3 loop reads CASSLITGPNYYGYTF. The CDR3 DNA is TGTGCCAGCAGCTTAATTACAGGGCCTAACTACTATGGCTACACCTTC.